This T cell receptor beta chain originates from a study of identical twins. Study-wide results and limits: The abundant beta clonotypes from cord blood had fewer insertions, and memory repertoires had none of this. Alpha sequences that were out-of-frame and twin-shared showed an excess of low generation probability. Findings came from cross-sectional statistics, without long-term follow-up of donors. Among monozygotic twins, out-of-frame TCR alpha sharing exceeded what models predicted.

For this clonotype: The antigen is unknown.

TCRdb reprocessed the 5' RACE reads via MiXCR and lists one record per CDR3 protein. Here the sample spans more than 400,000 distinct CDR3 sequences, 13% to 15% being singletons. V lost 3 bases to trimming and J lost 3 bases, with 12 bases between them. CDR1 and CDR2 from the germline V gene are KGHSH and LQKENI. The CDR3 has 14 residues. The same specimen was also included in a second study, on yellow fever vaccine responses in identical twins.

The sequenced sample consisted of CD4+ T cells sorted from blood. This TCR was recovered from a woman under 30 in good health. The chain uses TRBV18 and TRBJ2-7; a weak D match, TRBD1 (6 bases). The CDR3 DNA sequence: TGTGCCAGCTCACCGGACAGATCGGTCTACGAGCAGTACTTC. Amino acid sequence: CASSPDRSVYEQYF.